This entry lists 5 T cell receptor beta chains sequenced from one sample in a study of T cells after yellow fever vaccination. Each CDR3 protein gets one entry after TCRdb re-called the 5' RACE reads with MiXCR. The table lists roughly 500,000 distinct CDR3 sequences, 15% to 20% of them singletons. The sample was PBMCs, taken 15 days after the yellow fever booster vaccination. The receptors stem from a man under 40 who received the YFV17D yellow fever vaccine.

This sequence joins TRBV5-6 and TRBJ2-2; TRBD1 matches at 7 bases. This CDR3 contains 15 residues. V was pared by 2 bases and J by 4 bases, with 5 bases of the junction left unmatched. Germline values: CDR1 SGHDT, CDR2 YYEEEE. The CDR3 DNA follows: TGTGCCAGCAGCTTACGACAGGGTTTCACCGGGGAGCTGTTTTTT. Translating it yields CASSLRQGFTGELFF.

This chain uses TRBV18 with TRBJ2-1; 8 positions match TRBD2. CDR1 is KGHSH, CDR2 LQKENI, per germline. This CDR3 region has 15 residues. V lost 4 bases and J lost 6; bases outside the gene matches: 8. The CDR3 protein is CASSLSGKRSNEQFF. Written as DNA, the CDR3 is TGTGCCAGCTCACTTAGCGGGAAACGGAGCAATGAGCAGTTCTTC.

The rearrangement links TRBV28 to TRBJ2-3; a possible D gene is TRBD1 (6 bases). Trimming took off 6 bases at V and 7 bases at J, with 20 bases between the two ends. Germline V lookup: CDR1 MDHEN, CDR2 SYDVKM. This CDR3 is built from 15 residues. CDR3 nucleotide sequence: TGTGCCAGCAGCCGAGGGGGTAGCACCGCTCATACGCAGTATTTT. Its translation: CASSRGGSTAHTQYF.

This clonotype turned up a few times. The V and J genes are TRBV7-9 and TRBJ2-7, with 9 bases identical to TRBD1. Germline lookup yields CDR1 SEHNR and CDR2 FQNEAQ (reference sequence). This CDR3 is built from 13 residues. V dropped 5 bases and J dropped 5; count of bases not matched to a gene: 4. The CDR3 DNA reads as TGTGCCAGCAGCCGACAGGGGGAGGACGAGCAGTACTTC. This sequence encodes CASSRQGEDEQYF.

The chain joins TRBV7-9 to TRBJ2-5, with TRBD2 matching 8 bases. This CDR3 is 16 amino acids long. The V segment lost 5 bases and the J segment 5 bases; nucleotides outside the gene matches: 13. Germline-derived CDR1 and CDR2 are SEHNR and FQNEAQ (reference sequence). The CDR3 region is CASSPVSSGRSETQYF. CDR3 DNA sequence: TGTGCCAGCAGCCCTGTATCGAGCGGGAGAAGTGAGACCCAGTACTTC.